These 6 T cell receptor beta chains came from one sample sequenced in a study of regulatory T cells in long-lasting Graves disease. Construction of the TCR beta libraries employed iRepertoire HTBI primers in conjunction with Arm-PCR of CDR3 regions. TCRdb re-called the multiplex PCR reads with MiXCR, one entry per CDR3 protein. The sample contains hundreds of thousands of distinct CDR3 sequences, roughly 20% of which appear only once. The time point denotes: persistent/refractory GD, antithyroid drugs over 5 years with positive TRAb. Making the TCR library involved RNA that had been extracted from PBMCs. The material sequenced was peripheral blood mononuclear cells (PBMCs), taken when the disease was refractory, from a patient treated with antithyroid drugs. These receptor sequences come from a female donor with Graves disease.

This clonotype has ten or more counts. The chain recombines TRBV18 with TRBJ2-5, with TRBD1 identical over 9 bases. Per germline, CDR1 KGHSH and CDR2 LQKENI. This CDR3 spans 17 amino acids. Trimming at V came to 3 bases and at J to 2 bases, leaving 10 bases not matched to a gene. CDR3 coding DNA: TGTGCCAGCTCACCCCTCCTACAACAGGGGGCACAAGAGACCCAGTACTTC. It specifies CASSPLLQQGAQETQYF.

The rearrangement links TRBV9 to TRBJ2-7; 7 bases match TRBD1. V lost 3 bases to trimming and J lost 6 bases; unmatched junction nucleotides: 12. The germline CDR1 and CDR2 sequences are SGDLS and YYNGEE. The CDR3 sequence is 15 residues long. CDR3 protein: CASSDPSGTVGEQYF. The CDR3 nucleotides are TGTGCCAGCAGCGATCCTTCCGGGACAGTCGGCGAGCAGTACTTC.

This clonotype was found many times. V usage is TRBV20-1 and J usage is TRBJ1-1; perhaps TRBD1 as D (5 bases). The V end lost 1 base, the J end lost 7 bases, and 7 bases lay between the germline ends. The CDR3 sequence is 11 residues long. Per the germline V gene, CDR1 is DFQATT and CDR2 is SNEGSKA (reference sequence). This chain's CDR3 is CSARVGGEAFF. CDR3 sequence (DNA): TGCAGTGCTAGAGTCGGGGGTGAAGCTTTCTTT.

This clonotype has more than one count but fewer than ten. CDR3 region: CASSYSAGGDGELFF. CDR3 coding DNA: TGTGCCAGCAGTTACTCTGCAGGGGGTGACGGGGAGCTGTTTTTT. V usage is TRBV6-2 or TRBV6-3 and J usage is TRBJ2-2, with 7 bases aligning to TRBD1. Germline loops: CDR1 MNHEY, CDR2 SVGEGT. V lost 0 bases to trimming and J lost 7 bases; unmatched junction nucleotides: 5. CDR3 length equals 15 residues.

Many counts were recorded for this clonotype. The J gene is TRBJ2-7, the V gene TRBV6-5; D is perhaps TRBD2 (5 bases). The CDR3 is 16 residues long. Germline V lookup: CDR1 MNHEY, CDR2 SVGAGI. V lost 0 bases and J 2 bases, leaving 14 bases between the germline ends. CDR3 amino acids: CASSYSTNQPPYEQYF. CDR3 nucleotides: TGTGCCAGCAGTTACTCGACTAACCAACCTCCCTACGAGCAGTACTTC.

The V and J genes are TRBV28 and TRBJ2-1; TRBD2 agrees at 12 bases. This CDR3 comprises 15 residues. Unmatched junction bases numbered 5, after V lost 6 bases and J lost 5 bases. Germline V gene sequence: CDR1 MDHEN, CDR2 SYDVKM. This chain's CDR3 is CASRLAGGAHNEQFF. DNA for the CDR3: TGTGCCAGCAGACTAGCGGGAGGAGCCCACAATGAGCAGTTCTTC.